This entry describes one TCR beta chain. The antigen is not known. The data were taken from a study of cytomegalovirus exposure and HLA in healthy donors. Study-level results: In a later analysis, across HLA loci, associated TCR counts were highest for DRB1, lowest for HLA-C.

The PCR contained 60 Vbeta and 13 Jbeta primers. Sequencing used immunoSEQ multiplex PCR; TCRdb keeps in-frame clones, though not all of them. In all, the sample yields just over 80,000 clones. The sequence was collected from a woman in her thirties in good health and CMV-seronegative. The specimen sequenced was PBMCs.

This CDR3 reads CASSTPGGTGSSPLHF. CDR3 in DNA: TGTGCCAGCAGCACCCCGGGGGGCACAGGGTCGTCACCCCTCCACTTT. This chain joins TRBV2 and TRBJ1-6; tentative D call: TRBD1 (6 bases). V lost 6 bases to trimming and J lost 10 bases, with 22 bases between them. Per germline, CDR1 SNHLY and CDR2 FYNNEI. The CDR3 is 16 residues long.